These T cell receptor beta chains were read from a single sample in a study of technical replicates of blood from four donors. Libraries were prepared by immunoSEQ multiplex PCR; TCRdb keeps only in-frame clonotypes and omits some of them. Of some 60,000 clones in the sample, roughly 86% are singletons; the top ten hold 4.8%. The sequenced material came from PBMCs. These receptors originate from a human donor in good health. Some clones in this sample may be carry-over from other donors' samples. CDR3s include the opening cysteine and the closing phenylalanine or tryptophan. D genes are given only for firm matches. A row's size may be missing; if present it is once, few, many or a size class.

TRBV9	TRBJ1-1	few	NA	CASSGAATSAEAFF	TGTGCCAGCAGCGGCGCGGCGACCAGCGCTGAAGCTTTCTTT
TRBV18	TRBJ2-7	NA	TRBD2	CASSLGAGGSYEQYF	TGTGCCAGCTCACTGGGAGCGGGGGGGTCCTACGAGCAGTACTTC
TRBV5-1	TRBJ2-3	NA	TRBD2	CASSIQTSGTDTQYF	TGCGCCAGCAGCATCCAGACTAGCGGCACAGATACGCAGTATTTT
TRBV2	TRBJ1-4	NA	TRBD1	CASRDRHPMYPTNEKLFF	TGTGCCAGCCGGGACAGACACCCGATGTATCCAACTAATGAAAAACTGTTTTTT
TRBV6-6	TRBJ1-6	NA	TRBD1	CASSRQGNSPLHF	TGTGCCAGCAGCAGACAGGGGAATTCACCCCTCCACTTT
TRBV2	TRBJ2-2	NA	TRBD2	CASGLLAGTGELFF	TGTGCCAGCGGTTTACTAGCGGGTACCGGGGAGCTGTTTTTT
TRBV30	TRBJ1-2	few	TRBD1	CAYPGTGGPLGYGYTF	TGTGCCTACCCCGGGACAGGGGGCCCTCTGGGCTATGGCTACACCTTC
TRBV27	TRBJ2-1	NA	TRBD2	CASSFVGRYNEQFF	TGTGCCAGCAGTTTTGTCGGGAGGTACAATGAGCAGTTCTTC
TRBV6-6	TRBJ2-1	NA	TRBD1	CASSYSGTGVYNEQFF	TGTGCCAGCAGTTATTCCGGGACAGGGGTCTACAATGAGCAGTTCTTC
TRBV6-6	TRBJ2-7	NA	TRBD1	CASSAGQASVEQYF	TGTGCCAGCAGTGCTGGACAGGCCTCTGTCGAGCAGTACTTC
TRBV7-2	TRBJ2-2	NA	TRBD1	CASSSRTGWGTGELFF	TGTGCCAGCAGCTCTCGGACAGGGTGGGGAACCGGGGAGCTGTTTTTT
TRBV14	TRBJ2-7	NA	TRBD2	CASSQARLAGLTEQYF	TGTGCCAGCAGCCAAGCAAGGCTAGCGGGATTAACTGAGCAGTACTTC
TRBV7-2	TRBJ1-2	NA	NA	CASSPWTANYGYTF	TGTGCCAGCAGCCCATGGACAGCTAACTATGGCTACACCTTC
TRBV7-3	TRBJ2-1	few	TRBD2	CASSLGGRRNEQFF	TGTGCCAGCAGCTTAGGCGGGAGGAGGAATGAGCAGTTCTTC
TRBV7-6	TRBJ2-7	NA	TRBD2	CASSSPLGGRGNEQYF	TGTGCCAGCAGCTCACCCCTAGGCGGGAGAGGCAACGAGCAGTACTTC
TRBV11-1	TRBJ2-3	NA	TRBD2	CASSQDGGGGTDTQYF	TGTGCCAGCAGCCAAGACGGCGGGGGGGGCACAGATACGCAGTATTTT
TRBV18	TRBJ2-7	NA	NA	CASSLGATKAYEQYF	TGTGCCAGCTCACTAGGGGCCACTAAAGCCTACGAGCAGTACTTC
TRBV5-8	TRBJ2-5	NA	TRBD1	CASNVQGKETQYF	TGTGCCAGCAACGTACAGGGGAAAGAGACCCAGTACTTC
TRBV2	TRBJ2-5	NA	TRBD2	CASRDGTSVRVQETQYF	TGTGCCAGCAGAGATGGGACTAGCGTAAGAGTTCAAGAGACCCAGTACTTC
TRBV7-9	TRBJ1-1	few	NA	CASSPRDRKNTEAFF	TGTGCCAGCAGCCCCCGAGACAGAAAGAACACTGAAGCTTTCTTT
TRBV5-6	TRBJ2-7	NA	TRBD1	CASSATLTGTTYEQYF	TGTGCCAGCAGCGCTACCTTGACAGGGACCACCTACGAGCAGTACTTC
TRBV6-1	TRBJ1-2	NA	TRBD1	CASSEGTGGGYGYTF	TGTGCCAGCAGTGAAGGGACAGGGGGGGGCTATGGCTACACCTTC
TRBV2	TRBJ1-5	few	TRBD1	CASCPDRGQPQHF	TGTGCCAGCTGTCCGGACAGGGGACAGCCCCAGCATTTT
TRBV20-1	TRBJ2-3	NA	NA	CSAQKGDTQYF	TGCAGTGCCCAAAAGGGGGATACGCAGTATTTT
TRBV4-3	TRBJ1-3	NA	NA	CASSQERGSGNTIYF	TGCGCCAGCAGCCAAGAGCGGGGCTCGGGAAACACCATATATTTT
TRBV7-3	TRBJ1-6	NA	NA	CASSLNSNSPLHF	TGTGCCAGCAGCTTAAACTCAAATTCACCCCTCCACTTT
TRBV4-1	TRBJ2-7	NA	TRBD2	CASSRFGLAGAHPFEQYF	TGCGCCAGCAGCCGGTTTGGGCTAGCGGGGGCCCATCCCTTCGAGCAGTACTTC
TRBV11-2	TRBJ2-3	NA	TRBD1	CASSFDRADTQYF	TGTGCCAGCAGCTTTGACAGGGCAGATACGCAGTATTTT
TRBV5-1	TRBJ2-2	NA	TRBD1	CASSLVRTGGNTGELFF	TGCGCCAGCAGCTTGGTCCGGACAGGGGGGAACACCGGGGAGCTGTTTTTT
TRBV6-1	TRBJ2-7	NA	TRBD1	CASSGGTGPYEQYF	TGTGCCAGCAGTGGAGGGACAGGGCCCTACGAGCAGTACTTC
TRBV7-2	TRBJ1-4	NA	NA	CASSLDRYNEKLFF	TGTGCCAGCAGCTTAGACAGATATAATGAAAAACTGTTTTTT
TRBV6-5	TRBJ2-7	NA	TRBD1	CASRDRGRGEQYF	TGTGCCAGCAGGGACAGGGGGCGAGGCGAGCAGTACTTC
TRBV14	TRBJ2-3	NA	NA	CASSHSFTDTQYF	TGTGCCAGCAGCCACTCCTTCACAGATACGCAGTATTTT
TRBV5-4	TRBJ1-2	NA	NA	CASSHGAGDYGYTF	TGTGCCAGCAGCCATGGGGCAGGGGACTATGGCTACACCTTC
TRBV29-1	TRBJ1-1	few	TRBD1	CSVGADRVNTEAFF	TGCAGCGTTGGGGCGGACAGGGTGAACACTGAAGCTTTCTTT
TRBV30	TRBJ2-1	NA	NA	CAWSVAGGAYNEQFF	TGTGCCTGGAGTGTAGCTGGCGGGGCTTACAATGAGCAGTTCTTC
TRBV25-1	TRBJ2-7	NA	TRBD1	CASSAGDRDEQYF	TGTGCCAGCAGTGCTGGGGACAGGGACGAGCAGTACTTC
TRBV27	TRBJ1-2	NA	NA	CASSLQTPELGGLYGYTF	TGTGCCAGCAGTCTGCAAACCCCTGAGCTCGGTGGGCTCTATGGCTACACCTTC
TRBV2	TRBJ2-7	NA	NA	CASSGGLARTYEQYF	TGTGCCAGCAGTGGAGGCCTAGCGAGGACCTACGAGCAGTACTTC
TRBV11-3	TRBJ2-1	NA	NA	CASSFSLGPNEQFF	TGTGCCAGCAGCTTTTCGCTGGGCCCGAATGAGCAGTTCTTC
TRBV18	TRBJ1-5	NA	TRBD1	CASSRDREQPQHF	TGTGCCAGCTCACGAGACAGGGAGCAGCCCCAGCATTTT
TRBV7-2	TRBJ1-2	NA	NA	CASSTGRSYGYTF	TGTGCCAGCAGCACAGGACGTTCCTATGGCTACACCTTC
TRBV6-5	TRBJ1-1	NA	NA	CASSYKVGGTEAFF	TGTGCCAGCAGTTACAAGGTGGGGGGCACTGAAGCTTTCTTT
TRBV4-3	TRBJ2-5	NA	NA	CASSQEGMTSQETQYF	TGCGCCAGCAGCCAAGAAGGGATGACTAGCCAAGAGACCCAGTACTTC
TRBV2	TRBJ2-7	NA	NA	CASSDLNAGAYEQYF	TGTGCCAGCAGTGACCTCAACGCGGGTGCCTACGAGCAGTACTTC
TRBV5-1	TRBJ2-7	NA	NA	CASSLWGDDTGHEQYF	TGCGCCAGCAGCTTGTGGGGGGATGACACCGGTCACGAGCAGTACTTC
TRBV9	TRBJ2-1	NA	NA	CASSVRLYNEQFF	TGTGCCAGCAGCGTGAGATTGTACAATGAGCAGTTCTTC
TRBV9	TRBJ2-5	NA	NA	CASSVSRDQETQYF	TGTGCCAGCAGCGTATCGCGGGACCAAGAGACCCAGTACTTC
TRBV7-9	TRBJ1-2	NA	TRBD1	CASSLDRSLIYGYTF	TGTGCCAGCAGCTTGGACAGGTCGTTGATCTATGGCTACACCTTC
TRBV6-4	TRBJ1-2	NA	TRBD1	CASSRGQGDYTF	TGTGCCAGCAGTCGCGGACAGGGAGACTACACCTTC
TRBV7-2	TRBJ2-3	NA	NA	CASSFGGSTDTQYF	TGTGCCAGCAGCTTCGGGGGTAGCACAGATACGCAGTATTTT
TRBV5-1	TRBJ1-1	NA	TRBD1	CASGPGGTANTEAFF	TGCGCCAGCGGGCCTGGAGGGACAGCGAACACTGAAGCTTTCTTT
TRBV7-9	TRBJ1-2	NA	NA	CASSLALQGYGYTF	TGTGCCAGCAGCTTAGCGTTACAGGGCTATGGCTACACCTTC
TRBV4-3	TRBJ2-7	NA	TRBD2	CASSQDPSGINEQYF	TGCGCCAGCAGCCAAGATCCTAGCGGGATCAACGAGCAGTACTTC
TRBV5-4	TRBJ1-1	NA	TRBD1	CASSWGQGAPITEAFF	TGTGCCAGCAGCTGGGGACAGGGGGCTCCGATCACTGAAGCTTTCTTT
TRBV7-3	TRBJ2-5	NA	TRBD1	CASSPGQVETQYF	TGTGCCAGCAGCCCCGGACAGGTGGAGACCCAGTACTTC
TRBV7-9	TRBJ2-1	NA	NA	CASSSGVNSYNEQFF	TGTGCCAGCAGCTCCGGGGTCAACTCCTACAATGAGCAGTTCTTC
TRBV5-4	TRBJ2-7	NA	TRBD2	CASSLAGTSGSYEQYF	TGTGCCAGCAGCTTGGCAGGGACTAGCGGGAGCTACGAGCAGTACTTC
TRBV15	TRBJ1-1	NA	NA	CATSRDRGGLNTEAFF	TGTGCCACCAGCAGAGATAGGGGGGGGCTGAACACTGAAGCTTTCTTT
TRBV7-8	TRBJ1-2	NA	TRBD1	CASSSEQGGGYTF	TGTGCCAGCAGCTCAGAACAGGGGGGTGGCTACACCTTC